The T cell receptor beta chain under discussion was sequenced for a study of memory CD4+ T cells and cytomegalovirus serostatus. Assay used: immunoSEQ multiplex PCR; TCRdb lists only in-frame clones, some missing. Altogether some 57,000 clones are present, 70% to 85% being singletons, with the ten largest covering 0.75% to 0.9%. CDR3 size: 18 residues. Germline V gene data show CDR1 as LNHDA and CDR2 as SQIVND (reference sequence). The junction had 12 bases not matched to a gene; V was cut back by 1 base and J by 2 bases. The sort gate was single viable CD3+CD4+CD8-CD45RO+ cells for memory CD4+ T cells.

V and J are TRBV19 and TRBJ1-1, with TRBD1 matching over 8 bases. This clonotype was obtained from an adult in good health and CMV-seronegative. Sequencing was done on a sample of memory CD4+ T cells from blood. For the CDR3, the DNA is TGTGCCAGTAGTATAGTGGGGGACAGGTTCGGTTCTAACACTGAAGCTTTCTTT. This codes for CASSIVGDRFGSNTEAFF.